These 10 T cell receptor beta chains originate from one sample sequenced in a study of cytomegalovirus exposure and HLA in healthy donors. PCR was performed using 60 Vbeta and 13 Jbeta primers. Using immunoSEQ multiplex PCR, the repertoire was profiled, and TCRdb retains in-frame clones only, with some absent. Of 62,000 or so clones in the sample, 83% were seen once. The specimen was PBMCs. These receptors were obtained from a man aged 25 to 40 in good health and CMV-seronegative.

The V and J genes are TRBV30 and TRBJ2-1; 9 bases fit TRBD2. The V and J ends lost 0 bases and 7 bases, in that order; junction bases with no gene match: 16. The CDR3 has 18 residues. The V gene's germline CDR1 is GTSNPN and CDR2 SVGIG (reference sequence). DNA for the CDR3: TGTGCCTGGAGTGTAACTGTATTCGGGCTAGCGGGAAGGAATGAGCAGTTCTTC. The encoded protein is CAWSVTVFGLAGRNEQFF.

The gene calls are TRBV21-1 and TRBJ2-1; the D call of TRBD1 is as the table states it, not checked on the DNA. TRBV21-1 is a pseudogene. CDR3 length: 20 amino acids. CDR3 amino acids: CASHYRDREWGLAGYNEQFF. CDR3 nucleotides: TGTGCCAGCCACTACCGGGACAGGGAGTGGGGGCTTGCTGGCTACAATGAGCAGTTCTTC.

The DNA for the CDR3 is TGTGCCTGGGAGTTGGACAGGGGATTTGAAGCTTTCTTT. Its protein is CAWELDRGFEAFF. The V and J genes are TRBV30 and TRBJ1-1, with 9 nucleotides matching TRBD1. The junction had 8 bases not matched to a gene; V was cut back by 5 bases and J by 7 bases. There are 13 residues in the CDR3. The germline V gene encodes CDR1 GTSNPN and CDR2 SVGIG (reference sequence).

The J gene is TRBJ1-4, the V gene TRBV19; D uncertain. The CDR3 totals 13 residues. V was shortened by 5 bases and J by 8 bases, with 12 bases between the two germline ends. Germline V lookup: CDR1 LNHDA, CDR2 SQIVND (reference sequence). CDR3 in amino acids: CASSRDLREKLFF. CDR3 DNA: TGTGCCAGTAGTCGGGATTTGCGGGAAAAACTGTTTTTT.

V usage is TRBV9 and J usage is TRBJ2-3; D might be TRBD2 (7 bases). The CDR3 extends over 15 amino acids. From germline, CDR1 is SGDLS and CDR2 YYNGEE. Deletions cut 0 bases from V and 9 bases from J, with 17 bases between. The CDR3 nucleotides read TGTGCCAGCAGCGTAGATGGGGGGGGGCTTGTGACGCAGTATTTT. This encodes CASSVDGGGLVTQYF.

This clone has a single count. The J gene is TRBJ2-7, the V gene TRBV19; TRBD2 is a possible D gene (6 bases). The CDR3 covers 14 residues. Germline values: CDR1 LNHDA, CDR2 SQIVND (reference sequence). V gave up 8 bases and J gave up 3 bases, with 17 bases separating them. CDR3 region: CASHRGGSFYEQYF. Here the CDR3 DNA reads TGTGCCAGTCACCGGGGAGGAAGTTTCTACGAGCAGTACTTC.

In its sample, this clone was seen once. CDR3 amino acids: CASSLTGKGTEAFF. The CDR3 DNA is TGTGCCAGCAGTTTGACAGGGAAAGGGACTGAAGCTTTCTTT. This chain connects TRBV7-9 to TRBJ1-1; 7 positions match TRBD1. The CDR3 runs to 14 residues. J was trimmed by 5 bases and V by 6 bases; bases with no gene match: 9. Looked up from germline, CDR1 is SEHNR and CDR2 is FQNEAQ (reference sequence).

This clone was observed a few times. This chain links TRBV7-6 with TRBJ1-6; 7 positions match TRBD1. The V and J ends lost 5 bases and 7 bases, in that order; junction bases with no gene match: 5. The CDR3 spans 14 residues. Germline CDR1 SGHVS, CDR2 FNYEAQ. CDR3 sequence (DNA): TGTGCCAGCAGCCTCACAGGGGCCAATTCACCCCTCCACTTT. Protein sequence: CASSLTGANSPLHF. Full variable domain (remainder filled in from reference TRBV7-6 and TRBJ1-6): GAGVSQSPRYKVTKRGQDVALRCDPISGHVSLYWYRQALGQGPEFLTYFNYEAQQDKSGLPNDRFSAERPEGSISTLTIQRTEQRDSAMYRCASSLTGANSPLHFGNGTRLTVT.

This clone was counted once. CDR3 in amino acids: CASSAQGNAPYEQYF. The CDR3 region has the DNA TGTGCCAGCAGCGCTCAGGGGAATGCCCCCTACGAGCAGTACTTC. The V gene is TRBV9, the J gene TRBJ2-7; maybe TRBD1 (6 bases). The CDR3 totals 15 residues. Trimming took 3 bases from V and 2 from J, leaving 15 bases between them. Germline CDR1 is SGDLS and CDR2 is YYNGEE.

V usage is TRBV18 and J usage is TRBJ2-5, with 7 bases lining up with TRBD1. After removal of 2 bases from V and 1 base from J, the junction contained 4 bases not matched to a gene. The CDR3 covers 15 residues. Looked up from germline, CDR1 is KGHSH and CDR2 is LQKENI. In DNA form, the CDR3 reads TGTGCCAGCTCACCAGGTCCAGGGGGCCAAGAGACCCAGTACTTC. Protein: CASSPGPGGQETQYF.